This note documents a single T cell receptor (beta chain) sequence. Its target is unknown. Trimming cost V 1 base and J 3 bases, with 6 bases left between them. Germline V gene data show CDR1 as LNHDA and CDR2 as SQIVND (reference sequence). This CDR3 has 14 amino acids. The method was immunoSEQ multiplex PCR; TCRdb's version includes in-frame clones alone and lacks a portion of them. The sample includes approximately 2.3 million clones, more than 80% of them seen just once. This entry belongs to a study of shared clonotypes between healthy human individuals. General study findings and limits: Clonotypes shared by all four donors outscored non-shared clonotypes in generation probability.

V is TRBV19 and J is TRBJ2-2; D remains unclear. Sequencing used naive CD4+ T cells from PBMCs. The subset denotes: CD45RA+ positively selected. The source is a man younger than 35 in good health. Some clones in this sample may be carry-over from other donors' samples. The CDR3 region is CASSIVGYTGELFF. CDR3 coding DNA: TGTGCCAGTAGTATAGTCGGATACACCGGGGAGCTGTTTTTT. Variable domain in full (rest from reference TRBV19 and TRBJ2-2): DGGITQSPKYLFRKEGQNVTLSCEQNLNHDAMYWYRQDPGQGLRLIYYSQIVNDFQKGDIAEGYSVSREKKESFPLTVTSAQKNPTAFYLCASSIVGYTGELFFGEGSRLTVL.